The entry that follows covers one TCR beta chain sequence. The data were obtained in a study of blood T cells in healthy people across ages. Next came a second PCR, run for about 7 to 12 cycles, which used a sample-barcoded 5' primer along with a J-beta primer mix. MiXCR was run by TCRdb on the 5' RACE reads, yielding one entry per CDR3 protein. The sample includes roughly 1,500,000 distinct CDR3 sequences, roughly 40% of them seen just once. From germline, CDR1 is SQVTM and CDR2 ANQGSEA. Trimming cost V 8 bases and J 6 bases, with 14 bases left between them. The CDR3 totals 11 residues. Sequenced: blood. This receptor was identified in a woman between 18 and 29 years old in good health. The V gene is TRBV29-1, the J gene TRBJ2-7; D is undetermined. CDR3 DNA sequence: TGCAGCTCCCTAAGAGTAGGCGAGCAGTACTTC. Amino acids: CSSLRVGEQYF.